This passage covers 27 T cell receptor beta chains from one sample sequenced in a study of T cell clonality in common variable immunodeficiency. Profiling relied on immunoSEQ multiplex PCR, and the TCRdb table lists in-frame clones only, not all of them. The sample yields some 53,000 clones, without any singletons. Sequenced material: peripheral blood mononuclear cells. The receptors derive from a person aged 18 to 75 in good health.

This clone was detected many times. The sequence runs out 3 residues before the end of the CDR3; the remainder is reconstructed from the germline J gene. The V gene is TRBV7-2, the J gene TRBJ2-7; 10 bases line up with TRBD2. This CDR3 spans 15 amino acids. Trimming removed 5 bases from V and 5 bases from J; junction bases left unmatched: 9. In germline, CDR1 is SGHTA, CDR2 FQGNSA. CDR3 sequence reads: CASSPSLAGINEQYF. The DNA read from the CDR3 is TGTGCCAGCAGCCCCTCACTAGCGGGAATCAACGAG.

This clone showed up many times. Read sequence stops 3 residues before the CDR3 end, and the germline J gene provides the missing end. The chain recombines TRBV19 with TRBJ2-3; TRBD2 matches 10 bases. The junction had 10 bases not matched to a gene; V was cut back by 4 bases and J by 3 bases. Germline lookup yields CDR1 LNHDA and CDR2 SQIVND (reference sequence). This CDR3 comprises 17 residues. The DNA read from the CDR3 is TGTGCCAGTAGTACTAGCGGGGGATCTGGATGGACAGATACG. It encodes CASSTSGGSGWTDT. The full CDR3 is CASSTSGGSGWTDTQYF.

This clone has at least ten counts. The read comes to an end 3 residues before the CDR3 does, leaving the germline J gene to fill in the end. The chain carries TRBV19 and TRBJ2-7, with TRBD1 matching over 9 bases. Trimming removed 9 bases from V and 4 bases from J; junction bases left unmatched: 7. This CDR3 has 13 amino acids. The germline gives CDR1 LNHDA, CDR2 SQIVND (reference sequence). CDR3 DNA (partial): TGTGCCAGCGGGGAGACAGGGGGGTACGAG. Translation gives CASGETGGYE. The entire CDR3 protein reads CASGETGGYEQYF.

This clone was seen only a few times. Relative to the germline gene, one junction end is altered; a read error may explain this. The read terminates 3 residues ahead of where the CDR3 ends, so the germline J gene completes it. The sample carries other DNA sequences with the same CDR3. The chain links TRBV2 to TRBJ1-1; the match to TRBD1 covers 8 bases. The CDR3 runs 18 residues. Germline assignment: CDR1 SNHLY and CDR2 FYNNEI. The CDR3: CASSEGQGFSHGNTEAFF. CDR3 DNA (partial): TGCGCCAGCAGTGAAGGACAGGGCTTTTCGCACGGGAACACTGAA.

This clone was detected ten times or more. The CDR3 DNA, read in part, is TGTGCCTGGGCTCCGGGACAGTTCTCTGGAAACACC. Amino acid sequence: CAWAPGQFSGNT. The entire CDR3 protein reads CAWAPGQFSGNTIYF. The V and J genes are TRBV30 and TRBJ1-3; the match to TRBD1 covers 7 bases. The sequence runs out 3 residues before the end of the CDR3; the remainder is reconstructed from the germline J gene. From germline, CDR1 is GTSNPN and CDR2 SVGIG (reference sequence). The CDR3 covers 15 residues. V was pared by 5 bases and J by 0 bases, with 7 bases of the junction left unmatched.

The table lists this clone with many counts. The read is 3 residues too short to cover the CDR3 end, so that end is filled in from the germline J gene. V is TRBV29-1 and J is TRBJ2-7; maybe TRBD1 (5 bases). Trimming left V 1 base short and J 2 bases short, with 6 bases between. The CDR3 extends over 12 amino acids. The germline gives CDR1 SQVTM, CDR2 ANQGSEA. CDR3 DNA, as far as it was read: TGCAGCGTTGAAGGACAGACCTACGAG. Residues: CSVEGQTYE. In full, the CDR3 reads CSVEGQTYEQYF.

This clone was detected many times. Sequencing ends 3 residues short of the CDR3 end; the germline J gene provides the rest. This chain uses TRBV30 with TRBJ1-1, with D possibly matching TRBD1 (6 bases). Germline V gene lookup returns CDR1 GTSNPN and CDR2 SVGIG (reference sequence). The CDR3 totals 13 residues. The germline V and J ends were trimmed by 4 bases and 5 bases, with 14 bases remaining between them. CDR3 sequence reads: CAWTNTGKTEAFF. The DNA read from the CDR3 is TGTGCCTGGACTAACACAGGGAAGACTGAA.

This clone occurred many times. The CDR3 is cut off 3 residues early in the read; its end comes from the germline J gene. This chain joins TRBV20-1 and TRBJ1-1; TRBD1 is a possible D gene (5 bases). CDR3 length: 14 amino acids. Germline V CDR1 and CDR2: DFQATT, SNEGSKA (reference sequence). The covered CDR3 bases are TGCAGTGCTAGGCCCGCCAGGGTCCCCCCAGAA. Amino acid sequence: CSARPARVPPE. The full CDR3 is CSARPARVPPEAFF.

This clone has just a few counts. The covered CDR3 bases are TGTGCCAGCAGCTTAGAGGGCAGGGTGAACTCACCC. Its protein product is CASSLEGRVNSP. From start to end, the CDR3 is CASSLEGRVNSPLHF. The chain is built from TRBV7-6 and TRBJ1-6; D may be TRBD1 (5 bases). The read stops 3 residues short of the end of the CDR3; the missing end is completed from the germline J gene. Germline V gene lookup returns CDR1 SGHVS and CDR2 FNYEAQ. The CDR3 covers 15 residues. V lost 1 base to trimming and J lost 10 bases, with 14 bases between them.

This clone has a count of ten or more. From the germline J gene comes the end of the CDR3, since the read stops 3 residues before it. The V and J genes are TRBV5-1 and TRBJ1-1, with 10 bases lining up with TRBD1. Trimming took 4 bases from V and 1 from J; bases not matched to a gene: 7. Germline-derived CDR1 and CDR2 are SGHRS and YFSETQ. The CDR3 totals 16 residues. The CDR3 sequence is CASSPLGDRGNTEAFF. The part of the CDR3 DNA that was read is TGCGCCAGCAGCCCCCTAGGGGACAGGGGGAACACTGAA.

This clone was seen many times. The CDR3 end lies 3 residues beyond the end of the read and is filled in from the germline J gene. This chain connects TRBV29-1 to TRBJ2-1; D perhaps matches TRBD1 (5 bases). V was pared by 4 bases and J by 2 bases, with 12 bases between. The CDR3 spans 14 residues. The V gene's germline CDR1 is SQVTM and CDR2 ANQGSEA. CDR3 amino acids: CSVAGAQTYNEQFF. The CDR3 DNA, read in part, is TGCAGCGTTGCTGGGGCCCAGACCTACAATGAG.

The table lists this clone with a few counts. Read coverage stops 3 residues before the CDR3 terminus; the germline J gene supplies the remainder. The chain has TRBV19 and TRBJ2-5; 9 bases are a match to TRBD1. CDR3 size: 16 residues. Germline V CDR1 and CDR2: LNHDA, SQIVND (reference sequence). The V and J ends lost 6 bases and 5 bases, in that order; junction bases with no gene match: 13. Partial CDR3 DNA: TGTGCCAGTAGATCTCGACCTGGGACAGGGTTTGAGACC. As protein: CASRSRPGTGFET. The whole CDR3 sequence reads CASRSRPGTGFETQYF.

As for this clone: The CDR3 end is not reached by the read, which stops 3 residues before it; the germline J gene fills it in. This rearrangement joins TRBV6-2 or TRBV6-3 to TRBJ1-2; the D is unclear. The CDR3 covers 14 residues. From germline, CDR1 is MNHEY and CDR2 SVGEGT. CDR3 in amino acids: CAGSLAEATDTYTF. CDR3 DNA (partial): TGTGCCGGATCTCTAGCGGAGGCCACAGATACC.

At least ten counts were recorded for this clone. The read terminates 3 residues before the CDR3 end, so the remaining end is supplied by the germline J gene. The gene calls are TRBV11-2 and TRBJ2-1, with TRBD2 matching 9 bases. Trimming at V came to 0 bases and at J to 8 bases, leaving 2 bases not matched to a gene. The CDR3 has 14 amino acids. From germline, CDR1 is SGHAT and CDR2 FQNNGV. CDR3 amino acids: CASSLEAGGYEQFF. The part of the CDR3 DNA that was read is TGTGCCAGCAGCTTAGAGGCGGGAGGGTATGAG.

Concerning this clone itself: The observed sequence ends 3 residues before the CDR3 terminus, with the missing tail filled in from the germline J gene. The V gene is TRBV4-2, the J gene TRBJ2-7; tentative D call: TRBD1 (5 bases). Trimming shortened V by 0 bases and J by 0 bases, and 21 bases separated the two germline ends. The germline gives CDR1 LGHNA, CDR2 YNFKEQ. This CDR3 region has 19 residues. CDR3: CASSQERPRPSRGSYEQYF. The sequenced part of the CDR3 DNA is TGTGCCAGCAGCCAAGAGAGACCCCGGCCCTCAAGGGGCTCCTACGAG.

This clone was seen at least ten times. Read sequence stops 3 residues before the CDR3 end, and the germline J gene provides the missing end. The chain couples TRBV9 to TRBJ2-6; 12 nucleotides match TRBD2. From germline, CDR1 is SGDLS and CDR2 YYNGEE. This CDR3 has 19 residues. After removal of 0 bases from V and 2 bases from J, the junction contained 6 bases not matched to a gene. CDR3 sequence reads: CASSVEGLAGGPGANVLTF. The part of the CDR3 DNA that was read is TGTGCCAGCAGCGTAGAGGGGCTAGCGGGAGGGCCTGGGGCCAACGTC.

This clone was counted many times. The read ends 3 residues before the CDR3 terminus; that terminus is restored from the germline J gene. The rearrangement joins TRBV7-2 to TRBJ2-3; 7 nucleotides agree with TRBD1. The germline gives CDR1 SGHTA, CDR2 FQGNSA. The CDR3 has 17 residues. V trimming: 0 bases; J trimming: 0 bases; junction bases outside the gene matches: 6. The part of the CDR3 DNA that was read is TGTGCCAGCAGCTTAGCAAGGGACAGTCTTAGCACAGATACG. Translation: CASSLARDSLSTDT. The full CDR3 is CASSLARDSLSTDTQYF. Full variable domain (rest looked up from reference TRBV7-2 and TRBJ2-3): GAGVSQSPSNKVTEKGKDVELRCDPISGHTALYWYRQSLGQGLEFLIYFQGNSAPDKSGLPSDRFSAERTGGSVSTLTIQRTQQEDSAVYLCASSLARDSLSTDTQYFGPGTRLTVL.

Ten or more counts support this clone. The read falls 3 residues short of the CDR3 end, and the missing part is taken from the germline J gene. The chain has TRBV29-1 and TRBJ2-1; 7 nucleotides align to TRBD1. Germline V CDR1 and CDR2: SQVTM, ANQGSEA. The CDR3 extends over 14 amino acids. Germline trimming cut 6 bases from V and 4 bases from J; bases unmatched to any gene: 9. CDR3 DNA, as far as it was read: TGCAGCGTGCCGACAGGGCCCCCTTACAATGAG. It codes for CSVPTGPPYNE. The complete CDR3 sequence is CSVPTGPPYNEQFF.

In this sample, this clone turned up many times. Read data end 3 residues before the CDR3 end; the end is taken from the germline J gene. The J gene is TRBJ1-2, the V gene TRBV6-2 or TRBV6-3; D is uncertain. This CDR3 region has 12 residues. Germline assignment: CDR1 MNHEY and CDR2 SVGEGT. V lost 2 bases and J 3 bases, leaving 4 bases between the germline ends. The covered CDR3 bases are TGTGCCAGCAGTTACCTCTACTATGGC. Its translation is CASSYLYYG. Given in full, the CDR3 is CASSYLYYGYTF.

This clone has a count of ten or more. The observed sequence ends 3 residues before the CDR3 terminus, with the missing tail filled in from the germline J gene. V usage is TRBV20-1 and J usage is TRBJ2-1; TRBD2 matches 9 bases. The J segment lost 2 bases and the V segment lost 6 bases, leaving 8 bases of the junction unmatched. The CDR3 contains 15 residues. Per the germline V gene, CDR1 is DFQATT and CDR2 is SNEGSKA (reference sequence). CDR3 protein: CSANIAGVPYNEQFF. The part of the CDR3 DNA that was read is TGCAGTGCAAATATAGCGGGAGTGCCCTACAATGAG.

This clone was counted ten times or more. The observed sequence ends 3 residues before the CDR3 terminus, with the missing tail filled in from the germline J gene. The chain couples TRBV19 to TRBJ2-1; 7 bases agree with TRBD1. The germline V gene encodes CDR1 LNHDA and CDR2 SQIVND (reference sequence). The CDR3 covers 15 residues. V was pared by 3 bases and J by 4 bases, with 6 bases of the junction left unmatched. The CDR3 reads CASSIRQGVYNEQFF. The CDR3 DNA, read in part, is TGTGCCAGTAGTATCCGCCAGGGGGTTTACAATGAG.

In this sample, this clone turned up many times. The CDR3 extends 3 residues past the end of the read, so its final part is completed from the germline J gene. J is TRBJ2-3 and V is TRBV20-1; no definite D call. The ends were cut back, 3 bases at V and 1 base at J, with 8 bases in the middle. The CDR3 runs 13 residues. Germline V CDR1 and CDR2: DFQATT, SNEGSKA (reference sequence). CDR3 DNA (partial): TGCAGTGCTAGTATTTCGGGCACAGATACG. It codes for CSASISGTDT. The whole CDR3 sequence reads CSASISGTDTQYF.

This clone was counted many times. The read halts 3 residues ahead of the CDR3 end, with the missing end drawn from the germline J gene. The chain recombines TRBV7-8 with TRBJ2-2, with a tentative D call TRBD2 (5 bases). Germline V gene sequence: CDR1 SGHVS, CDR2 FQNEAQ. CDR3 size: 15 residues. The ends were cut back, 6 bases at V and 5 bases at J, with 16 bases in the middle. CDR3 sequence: CASSSSDSRTGELFF. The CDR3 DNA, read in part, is TGTGCCAGCAGTTCCTCGGACTCACGAACCGGGGAG.

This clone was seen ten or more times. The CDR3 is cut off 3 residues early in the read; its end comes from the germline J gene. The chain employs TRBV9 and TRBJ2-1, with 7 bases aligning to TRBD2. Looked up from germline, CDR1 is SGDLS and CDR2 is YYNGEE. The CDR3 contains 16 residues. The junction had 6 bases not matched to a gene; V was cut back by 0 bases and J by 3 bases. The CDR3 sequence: CASSVEAASGYNEQFF. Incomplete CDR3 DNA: TGTGCCAGCAGCGTAGAGGCGGCTAGCGGCTACAATGAG.

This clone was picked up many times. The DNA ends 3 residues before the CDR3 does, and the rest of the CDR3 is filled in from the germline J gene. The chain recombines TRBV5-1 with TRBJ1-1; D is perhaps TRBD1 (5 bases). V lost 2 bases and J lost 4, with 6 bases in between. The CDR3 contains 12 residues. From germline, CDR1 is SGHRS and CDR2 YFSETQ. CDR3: CASSFDSTEAFF. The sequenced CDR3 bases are TGCGCCAGCAGCTTTGACAGCACTGAA.

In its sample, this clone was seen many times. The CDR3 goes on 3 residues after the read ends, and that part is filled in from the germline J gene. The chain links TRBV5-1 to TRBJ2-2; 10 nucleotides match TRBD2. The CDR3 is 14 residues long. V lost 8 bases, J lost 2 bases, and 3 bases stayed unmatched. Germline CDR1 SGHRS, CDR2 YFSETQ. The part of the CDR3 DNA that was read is TGCGCCAGTGGACTAGCGGTAAACACCGGGGAG. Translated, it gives CASGLAVNTGE. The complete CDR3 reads CASGLAVNTGELFF.

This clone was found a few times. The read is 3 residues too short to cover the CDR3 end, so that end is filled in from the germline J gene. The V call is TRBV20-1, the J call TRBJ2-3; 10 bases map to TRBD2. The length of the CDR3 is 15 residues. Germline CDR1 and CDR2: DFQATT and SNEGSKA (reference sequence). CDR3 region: CSAKIAGGGTETQYF. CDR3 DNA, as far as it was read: TGCAGTGCTAAGATAGCGGGAGGCGGAACGGAGACG.